The next 5 T cell receptor beta chains were all read from a single sample in a study of cytomegalovirus exposure and HLA in healthy donors. PCR involved 60 Vbeta and 13 Jbeta primers. The data were produced by immunoSEQ multiplex PCR, yet TCRdb's version contains in-frame clones alone and is incomplete. The sample holds roughly 120,000 clones, 15% seen once. Material: PBMCs. Receptors were obtained from a woman aged 18-30 years in good health and CMV-seronegative.

In its sample, this clone was seen a few times. The V call is TRBV10-3, the J call TRBJ2-5; the D gene is possibly TRBD1 (7 bases). The germline V and J ends were trimmed by 4 bases and 9 bases, with 15 bases remaining between them. This CDR3 is built from 13 residues. The germline V gene has CDR1 ENHRY and CDR2 SYGVKD. The CDR3 region is CAISASGGRAQYF. CDR3 DNA: TGTGCCATCAGTGCATCAGGGGGGCGGGCCCAGTACTTC.

The table lists this clone with a few counts. This chain joins TRBV5-4 and TRBJ2-3, with 11 bases fitting TRBD2. The germline gives CDR1 SGHNT, CDR2 YYREEE (reference sequence). The CDR3 has 16 residues. V lost 0 bases, J lost 5 bases, and 5 bases stayed unmatched. Here the CDR3 reads CASSLVAGGPIDTQYF. The CDR3 DNA is TGTGCCAGCAGCTTGGTAGCGGGGGGGCCCATAGATACGCAGTATTTT.

This clone was found a few times. The chain carries TRBV27 and TRBJ2-3, with 9 nucleotides matching TRBD2. CDR1 and CDR2 from the germline V gene are MNHEY and SMNVEV (reference sequence). Losses at the gene ends were 3 bases for V and 6 bases for J; bases not matched to a gene: 10. The CDR3 runs 16 residues. The CDR3 here is CASSLMVAGAGDTQYF. CDR3 DNA sequence: TGTGCCAGCAGTTTGATGGTAGCGGGGGCGGGGGATACGCAGTATTTT.

This clone was found a few times. This rearrangement joins TRBV9 to TRBJ1-2, with a possible D match to TRBD1 (5 bases). With 7 bases removed from V and 4 bases from J, the gap between germline ends came to 14 bases. The CDR3 is 13 amino acids. The germline V gene encodes CDR1 SGDLS and CDR2 YYNGEE. The chain's CDR3 is CASSPPGLYGYTF. CDR3 sequence (DNA): TGTGCCAGCTCTCCCCCGGGACTCTATGGCTACACCTTC.

The chain couples TRBV9 to TRBJ2-1, with TRBD2 matching 13 bases. The CDR3 runs to 16 residues. V was clipped by 4 bases and J by 9 bases; unmatched bases: 10. The germline V gene has CDR1 SGDLS and CDR2 YYNGEE. The chain's CDR3 is CASSPRTSGSLGEQFF. In DNA, the CDR3 is TGTGCCAGCAGCCCCCGGACTAGCGGGAGTCTTGGTGAGCAGTTCTTC.